These 10 T cell receptor beta chains came from one sample sequenced in a study of T cells of healthy individuals (dated by TCRdb to 2017 to 2018). Library preparation was by 5' RACE. TCRdb lists the instrument as Illumina MiSeq. TCRdb handled the public reads itself, with Q25 trimming in fastp and clone calling in MiXCR, and kept productive beta chains. Every distinct CDR3 protein forms one entry, paired with its most common genes and DNA. The table for this sample lists 63,000 or so distinct CDR3 sequences; around 16% of them were counted only once. Jointly, the top ten make up roughly 4.7% of the sample. The origin of the receptors is a human donor in good health.

The chain joins TRBV19 to TRBJ1-4, with no clear D. CDR1 is LNHDA, CDR2 SQIVND, per germline (reference sequence). Deletions cut 10 bases from V and 4 bases from J, with 22 bases between. The CDR3 has 16 amino acids. CDR3 DNA: TGTGCCACCTCATTAGGGAATCATGTTCTTAATGAAAAACTGTTTTTT. Translating gives CATSLGNHVLNEKLFF.

This rearrangement joins TRBV27 to TRBJ1-2; possibly TRBD1 for D (5 bases). The CDR3 totals 14 residues. Germline V gene sequence: CDR1 MNHEY, CDR2 SMNVEV (reference sequence). V lost 5 bases, J lost 0 bases, and 10 bases lay in between. The CDR3 reads CASSLQGSNYGYTF. The CDR3 region has the DNA TGTGCCAGCAGTCTCCAGGGCTCTAACTATGGCTACACCTTC.

This chain connects TRBV3-1 to TRBJ2-1; D perhaps matches TRBD2 (5 bases). Deletions cut 4 bases from V and 7 bases from J, with 17 bases between. This CDR3 has 15 residues. CDR1 and CDR2 (germline): LGHDT, YNNKEL (reference sequence). This CDR3 is CASSPELRRGNEQFF. The CDR3 bases are TGTGCCAGCAGCCCCGAGCTCCGCCGCGGGAATGAGCAGTTCTTC.

This clonotype was seen many times. V and J are TRBV6-5 and TRBJ1-6; possibly TRBD1 for D (5 bases). Trimming stripped 4 bases from V and 4 bases from J, with 8 bases between. CDR3 length: 14 amino acids. Per germline, CDR1 MNHEY and CDR2 SVGAGI. CDR3: CASSSQGYNSPLHF. In nucleotides, the CDR3 is TGTGCCAGCAGTTCCCAGGGTTATAATTCACCCCTCCACTTT.

The gene calls are TRBV15 and TRBJ1-4, with D possibly matching TRBD1 (6 bases). The CDR3 contains 15 residues. V was cut by 0 bases and J by 7 bases, with 12 bases left in between. From germline, CDR1 is LNHNV and CDR2 YYDKDF (reference sequence). CDR3 sequence reads: CATSREGGAPEKLFF. CDR3 nucleotides: TGTGCCACCAGCAGAGAAGGGGGGGCTCCTGAAAAACTGTTTTTT.

The chain joins TRBV29-1 to TRBJ2-7; no clear D. The CDR3 covers 13 residues. V lost 4 bases and J 2 bases, leaving 12 bases between the germline ends. CDR1 SQVTM and CDR2 ANQGSEA come from the germline V gene. DNA for the CDR3: TGCAGCGTTGCCGGCAGAACAACCTACGAGCAGTACTTC. Protein product: CSVAGRTTYEQYF.

This clonotype was found many times. The gene calls are TRBV5-1 and TRBJ2-1, with D possibly TRBD2 on 5 matching bases. Trimming removed 0 bases at V and 8 bases at J, with 15 bases between. From germline, CDR1 is SGHRS and CDR2 YFSETQ. CDR3 length equals 15 residues. In DNA, the CDR3 is TGCGCCAGCAGCTTGGCCACCCAACTAGTCTATGAGCAGTTCTTC. Encoded protein: CASSLATQLVYEQFF.

This clonotype was detected many times. The chain joins TRBV10-3 to TRBJ2-7; D might be TRBD2 (5 bases). V shed 4 bases and J shed 2 bases, with 12 bases lying between them. This CDR3 spans 14 amino acids. Germline assignment: CDR1 ENHRY and CDR2 SYGVKD. The CDR3 loop reads CAISARADAYEQYF. CDR3 coding DNA: TGTGCCATCAGTGCTCGAGCGGACGCCTACGAGCAGTACTTC.

The V gene is TRBV19, the J gene TRBJ1-1; D not certain. The germline gives CDR1 LNHDA, CDR2 SQIVND (reference sequence). The CDR3 length is 12 residues. Trimming left V 6 bases short and J 3 bases short, with 8 bases between. The CDR3 coding sequence is TGTGCCAGTAGGGCATTTGACACTGAAGCTTTCTTT. It codes for CASRAFDTEAFF.

In its sample, this clonotype was seen many times. The gene calls are TRBV7-2 and TRBJ2-5, with D unresolved. The germline gives CDR1 SGHTA, CDR2 FQGNSA. Trimming cost V 6 bases and J 1 base, with 12 bases left between them. The CDR3 has 14 residues. CDR3 DNA: TGTGCCAGCAGTCACACCATAACCCAAGAGACCCAGTACTTC. Its translation: CASSHTITQETQYF.